This TCR beta chain was sequenced in a study of T cells expressing NK-cell markers. Study context: Sorted T-cell subsets CD3+CD56+NKG2C+, CD3+CD56+NKG2C- and CD3+CD56-NKG2C+ were TCR beta-sequenced. Seropositivity for HCMV was found in most of the eight sequenced donors, with one seronegative.

The CDR3 length is 16 residues. The germline V gene has CDR1 MNHNY and CDR2 SVGAGI (reference sequence). Study observations and caveats: It was still unclear whether expanded NKG2C+ T cell clones were HCMV specific.

As regards this clonotype: The antigen is not known.

From the 5' RACE reads, TCRdb lists one entry per CDR3 protein and no DNA. This repertoire includes under 600,000 distinct CDR3 sequences. This TCR came from a woman between 50 and 59 years old in good health. Sequencing input: blood T cells: a sorted CD56 or NKG2C T cell subset, CD4+ or CD8+ T cells, or bulk PBMC T cells (not recorded which). The rearrangement joins TRBV6-6 to TRBJ1-1; TCRdb reports TRBD1, a call that lacks DNA to check it against. The CDR3 is CASSFGQGEMNTEAFF.